This TCR beta chain came from a study of cytomegalovirus exposure and HLA in healthy donors. In regard to this clone: Its target is unknown.

The study ran its PCR with 60 Vbeta and 13 Jbeta primers. Some clones are missing from TCRdb's copy, which holds only in-frame ones; the method was immunoSEQ multiplex PCR. There are about 82,000 clones in the sample, with about 1.1% held by the top ten. J lost 3 bases, V lost 4 bases, and 6 bases had no gene match. In germline, CDR1 is MNHNS, CDR2 SASEGT. CDR3 length: 15 amino acids. Study-level findings and limits: Prediction of most subjects' HLA-A and HLA-B alleles by TCR beta sequences was reportedly accurate. Later on, an analysis tied roughly 17,000 TCR beta sequences to HLA alleles at 0.05 false discovery rate. A later analysis linked a missense DCLRE1C variant to TCR beta V- and J-gene trimming.

The sequence was obtained from a woman younger than 45 in good health and CMV-seronegative. Sequenced material: PBMCs. The chain employs TRBV6-1 and TRBJ1-5; TRBD1 matches at 7 bases. CDR3: CASSGRDRDNQPQHF. DNA for the CDR3: TGTGCCAGCAGTGGACGGGACAGAGACAATCAGCCCCAGCATTTT.